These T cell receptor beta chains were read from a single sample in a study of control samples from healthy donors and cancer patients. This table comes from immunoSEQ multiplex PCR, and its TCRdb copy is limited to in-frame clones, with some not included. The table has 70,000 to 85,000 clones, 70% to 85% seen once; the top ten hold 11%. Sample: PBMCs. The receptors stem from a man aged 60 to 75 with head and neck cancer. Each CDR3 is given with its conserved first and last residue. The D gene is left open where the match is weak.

CDR3aa: CASSLAPRADTEAFF
CDR3nt: TGTGCCAGCAGCTTAGCGCCCAGGGCAGATACTGAAGCTTTCTTT
v_gene: TRBV7-6
d_gene: -
j_gene: TRBJ1-1

CDR3aa: CASSGTSGRFTGELFF
CDR3nt: TGTGCCAGCAGCGGGACTAGCGGGAGGTTTACCGGGGAGCTGTTTTTT
v_gene: TRBV9
d_gene: TRBD2
j_gene: TRBJ2-2

CDR3aa: CASSRNTGSGDEQFF
CDR3nt: TGTGCCAGCAGCCGGAACACCGGGTCCGGGGATGAGCAGTTCTTC
v_gene: TRBV11-3
d_gene: -
j_gene: TRBJ2-1

CDR3aa: CASSPTGGQSYEQYF
CDR3nt: TGCGCCAGCAGCCCGACAGGGGGCCAATCCTACGAGCAGTACTTC
v_gene: TRBV5-1
d_gene: TRBD1
j_gene: TRBJ2-7

CDR3aa: CASRTVLTPYEQYF
CDR3nt: TGTGCCAGCAGGACCGTTTTAACACCCTACGAGCAGTACTTC
v_gene: TRBV27
d_gene: -
j_gene: TRBJ2-7

CDR3aa: CAGTEGGGGYTIYF
CDR3nt: TGTGCCGGGACTGAGGGAGGGGGAGGCTACACCATATATTTT
v_gene: TRBV6-5
d_gene: -
j_gene: TRBJ1-3

CDR3aa: CASSSSGFAYGYTF
CDR3nt: TGTGCCAGCAGTTCATCCGGGTTCGCCTATGGCTACACCTTC
v_gene: TRBV6-2/TRBV6-3
d_gene: -
j_gene: TRBJ1-2

CDR3aa: CASSPTGRDTIYF
CDR3nt: TGTGCCAGCTCACCGACAGGCCGGGACACCATATATTTT
v_gene: TRBV18
d_gene: -
j_gene: TRBJ1-3

CDR3aa: CASSPRTRTDTQYF
CDR3nt: TGTGCCAGCAGTCCCCGGACACGCACAGATACGCAGTATTTT
v_gene: TRBV6-5
d_gene: -
j_gene: TRBJ2-3

CDR3aa: CSASLGPTYNEQFF
CDR3nt: TGCAGTGCTAGTCTGGGACCAACTTACAATGAGCAGTTCTTC
v_gene: TRBV20-1
d_gene: -
j_gene: TRBJ2-1